This T cell receptor (beta chain) was observed in a study of T cells after yellow fever vaccination (dated by TCRdb to about 2019). Regarding the study in general: Libraries from fractions with low cell numbers were prepared with the SMART-Seq v4 Ultra Low Input RNA kit. Bulk TCR alpha and beta repertoires were sequenced longitudinally to track T-cell clones before and after primary and booster YFV17D yellow fever vaccination. Two healthy male donors, one aged 18 to 29 and one aged 30 to 40 years, made up the cohort. Bulk PBMC replicates and cell subsets were isolated from blood drawn at multiple timepoints before and after both primary and secondary immunization.

Overall results and qualifications from the work: A small fraction of clonotypes showed up in both the CD4 and CD8 compartments, probably as a result of convergent recombination. Compared with the primary T-cell response, the secondary T-cell response was faster but weaker, reaching its peak on day 5 rather than on day 15. After the booster, most of the clones that had expanded following primary vaccination were detected again (roughly 97% of CD4 and 80% to 90% of CD8), which suggests that memory was broadly maintained. Because the study included only a couple of donors, the extent to which the findings can be generalized is limited. Computational filtering was needed because FACS-sorted repertoires could contain abundant contaminating clonotypes from the bulk population.

Synthesis of TCR cDNA relied on 5'RACE template switching, a step that introduced a universal primer site along with unique molecular identifiers. cDNA synthesis was primed from both the TCR alpha and TCR beta constant segments. Libraries were amplified in two PCR steps, with sample barcodes and sequencing adapters added in the second step. Sequencing of libraries was performed on Illumina HiSeq 2500 (2x100 bp) or NovaSeq (2x150 bp). On the study's bioinformatics: Reads were demultiplexed and collapsed into UMI consensus sequences with MIGEC, and V(D)J alignment was performed with MiXCR. Vaccine-responding clonotypes were defined with edgeR using replicate PBMC samples, requiring FDR below 0.01 and a log2 fold change above 5 up to day 15. Bulk clonotypes were assigned CD4 or CD8 identity according to which sequenced CD4 or CD8 repertoire held them at higher abundance. Starting from the raw public reads, TCRdb applied fastp trimming at Q25, assembled clones with MiXCR and retained in-frame beta chains. Each entry merges the rows of one CDR3 protein and shows their most common DNA and genes. TCRdb, not the authors, supplied the V and J calls. In this sample the table shows fewer than 400,000 distinct CDR3 sequences, under 7.5% of which occur a single time. The ten largest clonotypes hold approximately 16% of the sample.

Comment on this clonotype: Its specific antigen is unknown. Within one base of it there is no much larger clone, and no base qualities were kept.

The CDR3 holds 11 amino acids from the cysteine to the phenylalanine. Solely the CDR3 DNA is kept, with 33 bases framed from the first base. V lost 3 bases and J lost 9 bases; the stretch between them is 6 bases long. The germline V gene specifies SGHDN as CDR1 and FVKESK as CDR2. Explained via the paper, the treatment or condition label denotes: live attenuated yellow fever vaccine strain. At each blood-draw timepoint, two biological replicates of bulk PBMCs were obtained. PBMCs were isolated from peripheral blood using a standard Ficoll-Paque protocol. RNA was extracted with TriZol from bulk PBMCs, CD4 and CD8 fractions, and dextramer-positive and dextramer-negative fractions.

Recombination connected TRBV14 to TRBJ2-1, with TRBD2 tentatively as D gene (5 bases match). The receptor was isolated from a man aged 30 to 39 who received the YFV17D yellow fever vaccine. The sequenced sample was PBMCs, obtained 5 days after the yellow fever booster vaccination. The sequenced DNA: TGTGCCAGCAGCCAGGGGAGTGAGCAGTTCTTC. This codes for CASSQGSEQFF.